This passage covers 26 T cell receptor beta chains from one sample sequenced in a study of cytomegalovirus exposure and HLA in healthy donors (dated by TCRdb to 2016 to 2017). The library was generated by the immunoSEQ multiplex PCR assay. For the multiplex PCR, a mixture combining 60 forward primers for TCR Vbeta segments and 13 reverse primers for TCR Jbeta segments was used. In its TCRdb copy, this immuneACCESS table keeps in-frame sequences only and misses some clones. Where compared with another copy, unresolved V genes explain less than half of these, and the others have no known cause. This sample comprises 60,000 to 70,000 clones, about 61% of them detected only once. 3% of the sample rests with the top ten. The source material was PBMCs. The receptors come from a woman in her forties or fifties in good health and CMV-seronegative.

J is TRBJ1-2 and V is TRBV28; TRBD1 agrees at 7 bases. Germline assignment: CDR1 MDHEN and CDR2 SYDVKM. The CDR3 is 16 amino acids. V lost 4 bases and J lost 4; bases outside the gene matches: 12. The CDR3 protein is CASSSPGDSRFYGYTF. The CDR3 bases are TGTGCCAGCAGTTCGCCGGGGGACAGCCGATTCTATGGCTACACCTTC.

There are a few counts of this clone. This sequence joins TRBV5-6 and TRBJ2-7; maybe TRBD2 (7 bases). The CDR3 extends over 14 amino acids. CDR1 and CDR2 (germline): SGHDT, YYEEEE. V was pared by 8 bases and J by 5 bases, with 20 bases between. The CDR3 is CASTLGGGENEQYF. The CDR3 region has the DNA TGTGCCAGTACCTTAGGGGGGGGTGAAAACGAGCAGTACTTC.

This clone was detected once. V is TRBV4-1 and J is TRBJ2-5; 7 bases align to TRBD2. CDR1 MGHRA and CDR2 YSYEKL come from the germline V gene. Germline trimming cut 1 base from V and 9 bases from J; bases unmatched to any gene: 11. The CDR3 contains 15 residues. The CDR3 region has the DNA TGCGCCAGCAGCCAAGGGGGGGAGGGGATGGGACCCCAGTACTTC. Translating it yields CASSQGGEGMGPQYF.

This clone is a singleton in its sample. The chain carries TRBV7-8 and TRBJ1-1; D might be TRBD1 (6 bases). The CDR3 is 13 residues long. Germline CDR1 and CDR2: SGHVS and FQNEAQ. The V and J ends lost 5 bases and 8 bases respectively, with 15 bases between them. The CDR3 spells CASSAAGTKEAFF. The CDR3 nucleotides are TGTGCCAGCAGCGCAGCCGGGACAAAAGAAGCTTTCTTT. The variable domain in full, with the rest retrieved from reference TRBV7-8 and TRBJ1-1, is GAGVSQSPRYKVAKRGQDVALRCDPISGHVSLFWYQQALGQGPEFLTYFQNEAQLDKSGLPSDRFFAERPEGSVSTLKIQRTQQEDSAVYLCASSAAGTKEAFFGQGTRLTVV.

This clone was seen a handful of times. The CDR3 protein is CASSQGGEQYF. In nucleotides, the CDR3 is TGTGCCAGCTCACAGGGGGGCGAGCAGTACTTC. V usage is TRBV2 and J usage is TRBJ2-7, with 8 bases aligning to TRBD1. The CDR3 is made up of 11 amino acids. Germline V CDR1 and CDR2: SNHLY, FYNNEI. Trimming cost V 8 bases and J 6 bases; bases outside gene matches: 3.

This clone was seen only a few times. This sequence joins TRBV5-1 and TRBJ2-2, with 15 bases lining up with TRBD2. This CDR3 region has 17 residues. Germline loops: CDR1 SGHRS, CDR2 YFSETQ. The ends lost 5 bases at V and 6 bases at J; junction bases unmatched: 8. CDR3: CASRRGLAGGPAGELFF. The DNA of the CDR3 is TGCGCCAGCAGGAGGGGACTAGCGGGAGGCCCCGCCGGGGAGCTGTTTTTT. Complete variable domain (other parts from reference TRBV5-1 and TRBJ2-2): KAGVTQTPRYLIKTRGQQVTLSCSPISGHRSVSWYQQTPGQGLQFLFEYFSETQRNKGNFPGRFSGRQFSNSRSEMNVSTLELGDSALYLCASRRGLAGGPAGELFFGEGSRLTVL.

The V and J genes are TRBV18 and TRBJ1-1; 11 nucleotides line up with TRBD1. This CDR3 region has 18 residues. The V gene's germline CDR1 is KGHSH and CDR2 LQKENI. V lost 2 bases to trimming and J lost 6 bases; unmatched junction nucleotides: 14. The CDR3 reads CASSPIGQGARIEAEAFF. CDR3 bases: TGTGCCAGCTCACCAATCGGACAGGGGGCGCGGATTGAGGCTGAAGCTTTCTTT.

This clone was picked up a small number of times. V usage is TRBV7-3 and J usage is TRBJ2-7; 12 bases are shared with TRBD1. V shed 4 bases, J shed 6 bases, and the junction held 7 bases outside the gene matches. The CDR3 loop spans 15 amino acids. The germline CDR1 and CDR2 sequences are SGHTA and FQGTGA. This chain's CDR3 is CASSSQGTGGSEQYF. The CDR3, as DNA: TGTGCCAGCAGCTCGCAGGGGACAGGGGGCTCCGAGCAGTACTTC.

This clone was seen a few times. The rearrangement links TRBV9 to TRBJ2-7; 7 positions agree with TRBD2. Germline assignment: CDR1 SGDLS and CDR2 YYNGEE. This CDR3 spans 14 amino acids. V shed 4 bases and J 6 bases; nucleotides not matched to a gene: 10. CDR3 coding DNA: TGTGCCAGCAGCCCTAGCGGAGGCTTATCCGAGCAGTACTTC. This translates into CASSPSGGLSEQYF.

The chain couples TRBV6-5 to TRBJ1-1, with D perhaps matching TRBD1 (5 bases). V dropped 4 bases and J dropped 4 bases, with 10 bases sitting between them. CDR1 is MNHEY and CDR2 is SVGAGI in the germline V gene. The CDR3 covers 13 residues. The CDR3 coding sequence is TGTGCCAGCAGTTGGCAGGGTACCACTGAAGCTTTCTTT. Its protein is CASSWQGTTEAFF.

The chain links TRBV5-1 to TRBJ2-3; 9 nucleotides line up with TRBD1. This CDR3 contains 13 residues. Trimming removed 3 bases from V and 7 bases from J; junction bases left unmatched: 3. The germline gives CDR1 SGHRS, CDR2 YFSETQ. The CDR3 DNA is TGCGCCAGCAGCTGGACAGGGGCGAATACGCAGTATTTT. This encodes CASSWTGANTQYF.

The rearrangement uses TRBV28 and TRBJ1-2; no clear D gene. This CDR3 region has 13 residues. Germline CDR1 is MDHEN and CDR2 is SYDVKM. V was shortened by 6 bases and J by 0 bases, with 8 bases between the two germline ends. CDR3 coding DNA: TGTGCCAGCAGCCGGAGCCCTAACTATGGCTACACCTTC. Translating gives CASSRSPNYGYTF.

V gene TRBV5-1 combines with J gene TRBJ1-2, with D perhaps matching TRBD1 (5 bases). Germline CDR1 reads SGHRS; CDR2 reads YFSETQ. Trimming removed 2 bases from V and 6 bases from J, with 11 bases in between. This CDR3 has 13 amino acids. CDR3 amino acids: CASSFGGAHGYTF. The CDR3 DNA is TGCGCCAGCAGCTTCGGAGGGGCCCATGGCTACACCTTC.

Only a few counts were recorded for this clone. In DNA, the CDR3 is TGTGCCAGCAGCTTAGGAAAGTTTACAGGGAGTTTTTCCTACGAGCAGTACTTC. Translating it yields CASSLGKFTGSFSYEQYF. V usage is TRBV11-3 and J usage is TRBJ2-7; D is perhaps TRBD1 (6 bases). Looked up from germline, CDR1 is SGHNT and CDR2 is YENEEA. V was pared by 1 base and J by 1 base, with 20 bases between. This CDR3 spans 18 amino acids.

This clone was seen only once. The genes are TRBV7-9 and TRBJ2-5; 7 bases align to TRBD2. Unmatched junction bases numbered 10, after V lost 7 bases and J lost 5 bases. This CDR3 comprises 14 residues. Germline CDR1 and CDR2: SEHNR and FQNEAQ (reference sequence). CDR3 nucleotide sequence: TGTGCCAGCACCTTTACTAGCGTAATCGAGACCCAGTACTTC. The encoded protein is CASTFTSVIETQYF.

This clone was counted a single time. The chain uses TRBV28 and TRBJ2-3; D is unclear. Trimming shortened V by 3 bases and J by 6 bases, and 10 bases separated the two germline ends. Germline CDR1 MDHEN, CDR2 SYDVKM. The CDR3 has 13 amino acids. CDR3 sequence: CASSLFKRDTQYF. For the CDR3, the DNA is TGTGCCAGCAGTTTGTTCAAGAGGGATACGCAGTATTTT.

The genes are TRBV4-3 and TRBJ2-2; 16 bases match TRBD2. This CDR3 has 17 residues. Germline trimming cut 2 bases from V and 7 bases from J; bases unmatched to any gene: 4. Germline lookup yields CDR1 LGHNA and CDR2 YSLEER. The CDR3: CASSQLGTSGRVGELFF. DNA of the CDR3: TGCGCCAGCAGCCAACTAGGGACTAGCGGGAGGGTCGGGGAGCTGTTTTTT.

The chain recombines TRBV29-1 with TRBJ2-5; TRBD2 agrees at 7 bases. Germline V lookup: CDR1 SQVTM, CDR2 ANQGSEA. J gave up 2 bases and V 6 bases, and 15 bases lay outside the gene matches. The CDR3 contains 16 residues. The CDR3 nucleotides read TGCAGCGTCGGGGGGAGGAGCGGGACTCCACAAGAGACCCAGTACTTC. It yields the protein CSVGGRSGTPQETQYF.

The gene calls are TRBV14 and TRBJ2-1; 8 nucleotides line up with TRBD1. The V and J ends lost 4 bases and 6 bases, in that order; junction bases with no gene match: 11. Germline-derived CDR1 and CDR2 are SGHDN and FVKESK. The CDR3 runs 16 residues. CDR3: CASSRMRQGAVNEQFF. The CDR3 nucleotides read TGTGCCAGCAGCCGAATGAGGCAGGGGGCGGTCAATGAGCAGTTCTTC.

This chain joins TRBV4-3 and TRBJ2-7; maybe TRBD1 (7 bases). V lost 8 bases to trimming and J lost 0 bases, with 11 bases between them. The germline V gene encodes CDR1 LGHNA and CDR2 YSLEER. This CDR3 region has 13 residues. Written as DNA, the CDR3 is TGCGCCAGCTCGCAGGGGGGCTCCTACGAGCAGTACTTC. Its protein product is CASSQGGSYEQYF.

The chain couples TRBV15 to TRBJ1-2; 7 bases are a match to TRBD1. The CDR3 is 14 amino acids. From germline, CDR1 is LNHNV and CDR2 YYDKDF (reference sequence). J was trimmed by 1 base and V by 6 bases; bases with no gene match: 5. CDR3 region: CATRRQGNNYGYTF. Here the CDR3 DNA reads TGTGCCACCAGGCGACAGGGCAATAACTATGGCTACACCTTC.

The J gene is TRBJ2-7, the V gene TRBV4-3; TRBD1 matches at 11 bases. Germline values: CDR1 LGHNA, CDR2 YSLEER. The CDR3 length is 15 residues. The trim removed 2 bases at V and 6 bases at J, leaving 6 bases unmatched. In DNA, the CDR3 is TGCGCCAGCAGCCAATTCCCGGGACAGGGGGGCGAGCAGTACTTC. Protein: CASSQFPGQGGEQYF.

This clone was observed a handful of times. The rearrangement links TRBV25-1 to TRBJ2-5, with 9 bases identical to TRBD1. Trimming took 4 bases from V and 4 from J; bases not matched to a gene: 7. CDR3 length equals 15 residues. Germline assignment: CDR1 MGHDK and CDR2 SYGVNS. CDR3 DNA: TGTGCCAGCAGTGCCTGGACAGGGGATCTAGAGACCCAGTACTTC. Protein sequence: CASSAWTGDLETQYF.

This clone showed up just once. A read error may produce the germline difference seen at one junction end. The rearrangement links TRBV9 to TRBJ2-5, with 8 bases identical to TRBD2. The J call is uncertain, as TRBJ2-7 better fits the DNA end. Germline loops: CDR1 SGDLS, CDR2 YYNGEE. This CDR3 contains 15 residues. The CDR3 DNA reads TGTGCTAGCAGCGTAGCTGAGACTAGCGACTACGAGCAGTACTTC. It encodes CASSVAETSDYEQYF.

The chain couples TRBV9 to TRBJ2-7, with TRBD2 matching over 13 bases. V dropped 4 bases and J dropped 2; count of bases not matched to a gene: 9. The CDR3 is 17 amino acids. The germline V gene has CDR1 SGDLS and CDR2 YYNGEE. The CDR3 here is CASSPHGTSGTTYEQYF. CDR3 nucleotides: TGTGCCAGCAGCCCTCACGGGACTAGCGGGACGACCTACGAGCAGTACTTC.

The V call is TRBV10-3, the J call TRBJ2-7, with a tentative D call TRBD2 (6 bases). Trimming shortened V by 3 bases and J by 10 bases, and 16 bases separated the two germline ends. Germline V gives CDR1 ENHRY, CDR2 SYGVKD. This CDR3 contains 13 residues. In DNA form, the CDR3 reads TGTGCCATCAGTGATTTGGGGACTGCCCTCCAGTACTTC. Translated: CAISDLGTALQYF.